This TCR beta chain comes out of a study of beta chain features in type 1 diabetes. This clone was observed a few times. Its antigen is currently unknown. General observations from the study: It was among patients, rather than healthy donors, that naive, central memory and Treg TCRB repertoires appeared more similar. At VDJ recombination sites, type 1 diabetes patients had fewer insertions and more deleted nucleotides. A PCR bias possibly favoring shorter templates would apply equally to patients and controls. Type 1 diabetes patients had TCRB CDR3s that were shorter (moderately but significantly so) in all four CD4+ subsets.

Of the isolated RNA, all was reverse transcribed, and so the sequenced material was expressed TCRB transcripts. Some 4 million reads on average were seen across naive, central memory and regulatory T cell samples. Here immunoSEQ multiplex PCR was the method, and the copy in TCRdb shows in-frame clones only, minus some. The sample holds 630,000 or so clones, over 11% seen once. The V gene's germline CDR1 is GTSNPN and CDR2 SVGIG (reference sequence). The CDR3 covers 13 residues. Trimming shortened V by 3 bases and J by 6 bases, and 11 bases separated the two germline ends. The receptor was isolated from a man aged 18 to 35 with type 1 diabetes. The rearrangement joins TRBV30 to TRBJ1-4, with D maybe TRBD1 (5 bases). The sequencing sample was made of naive CD4+ T cells from blood. The CDR3 here is CAWRKQGYEKLFF. Written as DNA, the CDR3 is TGTGCCTGGAGGAAGCAGGGCTATGAAAAACTGTTTTTT.